In its sample, the clone carrying this T cell receptor (beta chain) was seen many times. The junction differs from germline at one of its ends, possibly a read error. The germline V gene encodes CDR1 SGHNT and CDR2 YYREEE (reference sequence). The length of the CDR3 is 13 residues. This entry comes from a study of blood T cell repertoires in COVID-19. Study-wide context: The United States, Italy and Spain provided the acute and convalescent COVID-19 samples.

Authors' data handling: The assay estimated nucleated cells by amplifying reference gene primers. The data were produced by immunoSEQ multiplex PCR, yet TCRdb's version contains in-frame clones alone and is incomplete. Clone size and V and J calls were adopted from that table, with D and trimming inferred from the DNA. The table has roughly 250,000 clones, under 90% seen once. V gene TRBV5-4 combines with J gene TRBJ1-2; 8 bases map to TRBD1. The TCR originated in an older woman with active or convalescent COVID-19. Material for sequencing was peripheral blood. The CDR3 spells CASSLSGQGTSSF. The CDR3 region has the DNA TGTGCCAGCAGCTTGTCTGGACAGGGCACTTCCTCCTTC.